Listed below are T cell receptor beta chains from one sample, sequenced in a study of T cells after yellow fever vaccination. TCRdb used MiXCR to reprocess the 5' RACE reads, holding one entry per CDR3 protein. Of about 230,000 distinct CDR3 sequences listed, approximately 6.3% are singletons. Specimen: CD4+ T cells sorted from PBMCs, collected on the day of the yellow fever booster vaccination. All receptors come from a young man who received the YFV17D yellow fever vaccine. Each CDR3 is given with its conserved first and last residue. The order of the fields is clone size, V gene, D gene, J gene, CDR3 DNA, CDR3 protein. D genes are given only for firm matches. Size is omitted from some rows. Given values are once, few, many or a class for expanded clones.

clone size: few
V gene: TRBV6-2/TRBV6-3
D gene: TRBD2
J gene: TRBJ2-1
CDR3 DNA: TGTGCCAGTCGGACTAGCCCCATGGGAGATGAGCAGTTCTTC
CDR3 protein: CASRTSPMGDEQFF

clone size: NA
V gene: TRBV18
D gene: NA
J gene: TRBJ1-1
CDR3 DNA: TGTGCCAGCTCACCCCGGGCCGAGAACACTGAAGCTTTCTTT
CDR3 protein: CASSPRAENTEAFF

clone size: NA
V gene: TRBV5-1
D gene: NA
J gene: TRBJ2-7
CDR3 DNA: TGCGCCAGCAGAAGGGCCACAGGCTACTACGAGCAGTACTTC
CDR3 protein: CASRRATGYYEQYF

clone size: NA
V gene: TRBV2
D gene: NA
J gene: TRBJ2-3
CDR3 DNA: TGTGCCCTCAGGTTAACTAGCACAGATACGCAGTATTTT
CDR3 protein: CALRLTSTDTQYF

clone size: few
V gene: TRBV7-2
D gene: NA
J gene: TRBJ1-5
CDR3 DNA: TGTGCCAGCAGCGCATGGACAACGCCTAGCAATCAGCCCCAGCATTTT
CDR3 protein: CASSAWTTPSNQPQHF

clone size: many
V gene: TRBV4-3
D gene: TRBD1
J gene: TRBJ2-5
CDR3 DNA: TGCGCCAGCAGCCAAGAGGGGACAGCCAAAGAGACCCAGTACTTC
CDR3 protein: CASSQEGTAKETQYF

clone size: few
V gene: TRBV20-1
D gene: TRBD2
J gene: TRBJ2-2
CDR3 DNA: TGCAGTGCTAGACGGGCTAGCGGCTACACCGGGGAGCTGTTTTTT
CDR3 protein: CSARRASGYTGELFF

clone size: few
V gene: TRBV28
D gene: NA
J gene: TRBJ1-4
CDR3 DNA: TGTGCCAGCAGTTCACCCACCGTCGGGGTTGAAAAACTGTTTTTT
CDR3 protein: CASSSPTVGVEKLFF

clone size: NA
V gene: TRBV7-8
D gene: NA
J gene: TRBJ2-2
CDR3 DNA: TGTGCCAGCAGCCCCCCGCCTGCGAACACCGGGGAGCTGTTTTTT
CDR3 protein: CASSPPPANTGELFF

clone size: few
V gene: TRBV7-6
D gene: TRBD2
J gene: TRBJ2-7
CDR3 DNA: TGTGCCAGCAGCTTCGCCGGGACTAGCGACTACGAGCAGTACTTC
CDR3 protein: CASSFAGTSDYEQYF

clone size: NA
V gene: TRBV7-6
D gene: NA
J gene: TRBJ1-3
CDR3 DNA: TGTGCCAGCAGCTTAGGATGGGAGCTCTCTGGAAACACCATATATTTT
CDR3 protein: CASSLGWELSGNTIYF

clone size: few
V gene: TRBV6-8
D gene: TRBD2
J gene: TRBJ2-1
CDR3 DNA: TGTGCCAGCACCCTACGGACTAGCGGGAGCCTTTCCTACAATGAGCAGTTCTTC
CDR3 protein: CASTLRTSGSLSYNEQFF

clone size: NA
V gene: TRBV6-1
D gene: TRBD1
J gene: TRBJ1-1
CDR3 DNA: TGTGCCAGCAGTCCCCGGGACAGGGGCAACACTGAAGCTTTCTTT
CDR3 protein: CASSPRDRGNTEAFF

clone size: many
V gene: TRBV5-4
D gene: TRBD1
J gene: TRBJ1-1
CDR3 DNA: TGTGCCAGCAGCCCAAAGACAGGGGTCTTCACTGAAGCTTTCTTT
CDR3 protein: CASSPKTGVFTEAFF

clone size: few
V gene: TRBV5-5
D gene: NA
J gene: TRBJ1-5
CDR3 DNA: TGTGCCAGCAGCTTCCGGTCGTGGGATCAGCCCCAGCATTTT
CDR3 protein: CASSFRSWDQPQHF

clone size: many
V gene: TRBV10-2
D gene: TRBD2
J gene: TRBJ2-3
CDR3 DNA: TGCGCCAGCAGGGACGGACTAGCGGGAGCCGGAGGCACGCAGTATTTT
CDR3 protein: CASRDGLAGAGGTQYF